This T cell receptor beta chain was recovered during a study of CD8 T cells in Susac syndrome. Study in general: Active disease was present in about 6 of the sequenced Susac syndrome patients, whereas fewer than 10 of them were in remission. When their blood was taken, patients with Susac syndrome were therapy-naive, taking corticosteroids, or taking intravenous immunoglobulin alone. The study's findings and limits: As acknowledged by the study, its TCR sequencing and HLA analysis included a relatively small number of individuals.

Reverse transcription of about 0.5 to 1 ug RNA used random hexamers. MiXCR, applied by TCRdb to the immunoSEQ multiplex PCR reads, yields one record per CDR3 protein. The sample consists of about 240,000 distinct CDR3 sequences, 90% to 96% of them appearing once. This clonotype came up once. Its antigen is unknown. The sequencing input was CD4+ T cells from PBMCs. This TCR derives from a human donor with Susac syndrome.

The CDR3 coding sequence is TGTGCCAGCAGTTTAAGTTTCTATGGCGGGAGCTCCTACGAGCAGTACTTC. Translation: CASSLSFYGGSSYEQYF. The chain links TRBV12-3 or TRBV12-4 to TRBJ2-7; 7 bases align to TRBD2. The CDR3 runs 17 residues. J gave up 0 bases and V 2 bases, and 10 bases lay outside the gene matches.